These T cell receptor beta chains were read from a single sample in a study of Ad26.COV2.S vaccination and SARS-CoV-2 variants. Clones were sequenced by immunoSEQ multiplex PCR, and TCRdb holds only the in-frame ones, with some missing. The sample includes 500,000 or so clones, roughly 89% of them seen just once. This material consisted of peripheral blood, taken in a trial of Ad26.COV2.S vaccine versus placebo. These receptors were collected from a person between 18 and 60 years old who received the Ad26.COV2.S COVID-19 vaccine or a placebo. CDR3s include the opening cysteine and the closing phenylalanine or tryptophan. Fields, in order: CDR3 DNA, CDR3 protein, D gene, clone size, V gene, J gene. The D gene is left open where the match is weak. Size tells how often a clone was seen (once, few, many) or the class of an expanded clone, and some rows leave it out.

TGCGCCAGCAGCCAGGCGGGGGGCGATACGCAGTATTTT	CASSQAGGDTQYF	TRBD2	NA	TRBV4-3	TRBJ2-3
TGTGCCAGCTCTAAAGGACAGGGGTTCCTCGGCTACACCTTC	CASSKGQGFLGYTF	TRBD1	few	TRBV18	TRBJ1-2
TGTGCCAGCAGAGACAGAGCAACTAATGAAAAACTGTTTTTT	CASRDRATNEKLFF	NA	NA	TRBV27	TRBJ1-4
TGTGCCAGCAGCCGCTTTGGGGGATTCACCGGGGAGCTGTTTTTT	CASSRFGGFTGELFF	NA	many	TRBV21-1	TRBJ2-2
TGTGCCAGCAGTTACCAAGGGGGCACTGAAGCTTTCTTT	CASSYQGGTEAFF	NA	NA	TRBV6-6	TRBJ1-1
TGTGCCAGCAGTTCCCCTGGGTTGTCTGGGGCCAACGTCCTGACTTTC	CASSSPGLSGANVLTF	NA	NA	TRBV6-5	TRBJ2-6
TGCAGTGCTAGTTTAACGGGGGTCGATGGCTACACCTTC	CSASLTGVDGYTF	NA	NA	TRBV20-1	TRBJ1-2
TGTGCCAGCAGCTTGCCAGGGGTAGGGGCTAACTATGGCTACACCTTC	CASSLPGVGANYGYTF	NA	NA	TRBV5-4	TRBJ1-2
TGTGCCAGCAGTTACTCGATAGCCGTGGGGCAGTTGAACACTGAAGCTTTCTTT	CASSYSIAVGQLNTEAFF	NA	NA	TRBV6-2/TRBV6-3	TRBJ1-1
TGTGCCAGTAGTTCTACAGCGGGAGATGGCTCCTACGAGCAGTACTTC	CASSSTAGDGSYEQYF	TRBD2	NA	TRBV19	TRBJ2-7
TGTGCCACCAGTGATTTGACGGGACAGTCATACAATGAGCAGTTCTTC	CATSDLTGQSYNEQFF	TRBD1	NA	TRBV24-1	TRBJ2-1
TGTGCCAGCAGCCCCCAACAGGGGAGGAGTTCACCCCTCCACTTT	CASSPQQGRSSPLHF	TRBD1	NA	TRBV13	TRBJ1-6
TGTGCCAGCAGTCCACATACCGGGACAGGGGCTGAAAAACTGTTTTTT	CASSPHTGTGAEKLFF	TRBD1	NA	TRBV28	TRBJ1-4
TGTGCCATCAGTGAGTCAGGGGGCTCGGAGACCCAGTACTTC	CAISESGGSETQYF	TRBD1	NA	TRBV10-3	TRBJ2-5
TGTGCCAGCAGTAGCCCCGGGGCCTTCTACAATGAGCAGTTCTTC	CASSSPGAFYNEQFF	NA	NA	TRBV28	TRBJ2-1
TGTGCCAGCAGTTTCCAGGAGGGTCATGCAGATACGCAGTATTTT	CASSFQEGHADTQYF	NA	NA	TRBV28	TRBJ2-3
TGTGCCAGCAGTTACGGGACAGGGGGGAACGGGCAGTACTTC	CASSYGTGGNGQYF	TRBD1	once	TRBV6-5	TRBJ2-7
TGTGCCAGCAGTCGTATAGTCGGGGAGACCCAGTACTTC	CASSRIVGETQYF	NA	NA	TRBV25-1	TRBJ2-5
TGTGCCAGCAGTGAATGGACTAGCGGATCCTACGAGCAGTACTTC	CASSEWTSGSYEQYF	TRBD2	NA	TRBV25-1	TRBJ2-7
TGCGCCAGCAGCTTGGGACAGGACGAGCAGTACTTC	CASSLGQDEQYF	NA	NA	TRBV5-1	TRBJ2-7
TGTGCCAGCAGTGAACAGGGTGGTGGCTACACCTTC	CASSEQGGGYTF	NA	NA	TRBV2	TRBJ1-2
TGTGCCAGCAGCCAAGGGGTAACGTACTTC	CASSQGVTYF	NA	NA	TRBV3-1/TRBV3-2	TRBJ2-5
TGTGCCAGCAGTCCGCGGTTAGCTTACGAGCAGTACTTC	CASSPRLAYEQYF	NA	NA	TRBV6-2/TRBV6-3	TRBJ2-7
TGTGCCAGCAGCCCTCCAGGACGAGAAAAACTGTTTTTT	CASSPPGREKLFF	NA	once	TRBV28	TRBJ1-4
TGTGCCAGCAGTTTCGGACAGAGCGGCAATGAGCAGTTCTTC	CASSFGQSGNEQFF	NA	NA	TRBV27	TRBJ2-1
TGTGCCAGCAGTTTATCAGGGGAAGGGCAGCCCCAGCATTTT	CASSLSGEGQPQHF	NA	NA	TRBV27	TRBJ1-5
TGTGCCAGCTCACCTTTGAGTGGGACTAGCGGGAGCAGCAATGAGCAGTTCTTC	CASSPLSGTSGSSNEQFF	TRBD2	NA	TRBV18	TRBJ2-1
TGTGCCAGCAGACCTAGCGGCACCTACGAGCAGTACTTC	CASRPSGTYEQYF	TRBD2	NA	TRBV12-3/TRBV12-4	TRBJ2-7
TGCAGCGTTTCCAGAAACTATGGCTACACCTTC	CSVSRNYGYTF	NA	NA	TRBV29-1	TRBJ1-2
TGTGCCAGCACGTCCTTCGGCAGACGCCAAGAGACCCAGTACTTC	CASTSFGRRQETQYF	NA	NA	TRBV28	TRBJ2-5
TGTGCCAGCAGTTTAGGTGCGGAGAACACCATATATTTT	CASSLGAENTIYF	NA	NA	TRBV28	TRBJ1-3
TGTGCCAGCAGCCGAGGGGGGTTTGAGGAAAAACTGTTTTTT	CASSRGGFEEKLFF	NA	NA	TRBV7-8	TRBJ1-4
TGCAGCGTTGAAAAGGGGGGCACCGGGGAGCTGTTTTTT	CSVEKGGTGELFF	NA	NA	TRBV29-1	TRBJ2-2
TGTGCCAGCAGAGGGATAGGAACAGATACGCAGTATTTT	CASRGIGTDTQYF	NA	NA	TRBV6-5	TRBJ2-3
TGTGCCAGCAGTTTCGTAGGGGGCAGAGGCGGGAACGCAGATACGCAGTATTTT	CASSFVGGRGGNADTQYF	NA	NA	TRBV27	TRBJ2-3
TGTGCCTGGAGTTCCGGTACGCAGTATTTT	CAWSSGTQYF	NA	NA	TRBV30	TRBJ2-3
TGTGCCTGGAGTGTAGGGTTAACCCTCCACTTT	CAWSVGLTLHF	NA	NA	TRBV30	TRBJ1-6
TGCAGTGCTAGTTCTAGTATGGTCGGGGAGCTGTTTTTT	CSASSSMVGELFF	NA	NA	TRBV20-1	TRBJ2-2